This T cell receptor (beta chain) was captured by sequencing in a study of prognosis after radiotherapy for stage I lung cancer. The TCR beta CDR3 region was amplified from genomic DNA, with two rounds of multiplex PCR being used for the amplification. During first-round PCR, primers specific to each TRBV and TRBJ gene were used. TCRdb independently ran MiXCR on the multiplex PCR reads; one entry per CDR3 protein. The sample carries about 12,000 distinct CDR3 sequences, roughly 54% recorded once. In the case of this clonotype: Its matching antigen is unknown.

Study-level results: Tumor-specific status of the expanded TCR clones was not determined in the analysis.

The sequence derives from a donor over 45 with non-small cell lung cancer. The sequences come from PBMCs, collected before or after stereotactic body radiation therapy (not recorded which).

CDR3 bases: TGTGCCAGCAGTTTAGAGCCCCAGCATTTT. This translates into CASSLEPQHF. This chain joins TRBV28 and TRBJ1-5; the D is unclear. This CDR3 spans 10 amino acids. V shed 2 bases and J shed 8 bases, with 1 base lying between them. Germline V gene sequence: CDR1 MDHEN, CDR2 SYDVKM.